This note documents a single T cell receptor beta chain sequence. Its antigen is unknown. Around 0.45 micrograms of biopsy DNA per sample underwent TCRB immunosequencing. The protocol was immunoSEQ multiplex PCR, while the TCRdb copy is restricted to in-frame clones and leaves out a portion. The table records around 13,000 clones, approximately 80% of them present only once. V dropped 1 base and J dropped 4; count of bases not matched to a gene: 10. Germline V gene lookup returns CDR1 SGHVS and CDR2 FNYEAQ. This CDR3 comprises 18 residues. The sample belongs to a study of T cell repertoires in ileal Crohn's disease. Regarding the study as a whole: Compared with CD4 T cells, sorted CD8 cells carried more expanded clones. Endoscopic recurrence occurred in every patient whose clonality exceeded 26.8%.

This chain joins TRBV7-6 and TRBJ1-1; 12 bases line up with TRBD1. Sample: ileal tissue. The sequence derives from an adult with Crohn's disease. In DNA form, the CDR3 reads TGTGCCAGCAGCTTAGTGGTCGGGACAGGGGGCATGGGCACTGAAGCTTTCTTT. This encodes CASSLVVGTGGMGTEAFF.